A single sample is the source of the 22 T cell receptor beta chains below, sequenced in a study of T cells in Graves' hyperthyroidism and ophthalmopathy. RNA transcripts gave rise to amplified TCR beta CDR3 regions. With the HTBI primer set, the TCR CDR3 went through a first round of RT-PCR. TCRdb redid the calling of the multiplex PCR reads with MiXCR, one entry per CDR3 protein. The sample includes hundreds of thousands of distinct CDR3 sequences, roughly 14% seen only once; the top ten take 14%. The sample consisted of blood. Every receptor here comes from a woman younger than 35 with Graves' hyperthyroidism.

This clonotype was counted a few times. The rearrangement joins TRBV7-2 to TRBJ2-1; tentatively, D is TRBD1 (5 bases). The CDR3 consists of 16 residues. Per germline, CDR1 SGHTA and CDR2 FQGNSA. The V and J ends lost 4 bases and 7 bases respectively, with 20 bases between them. As DNA, the CDR3 is TGTGCCAGCAGCTCATGGGGCGGAAAAGTCTTTAATGAGCAGTTCTTC. It is translated as CASSSWGGKVFNEQFF.

The J gene is TRBJ1-2, the V gene TRBV3-1; D call uncertain. The CDR3 length is 13 residues. The V end lost 3 bases, the J end lost 4 bases, and 9 bases lay between the germline ends. The germline CDR1 and CDR2 sequences are LGHDT and YNNKEL (reference sequence). The CDR3 DNA reads TGTGCCAGCAGCCAGGCAGTGGCCTATGGCTACACCTTC. Translation: CASSQAVAYGYTF.

This clonotype was counted at least ten times. The chain carries TRBV20-1 and TRBJ2-2; 8 bases fit TRBD2. CDR1 and CDR2 from the germline V gene are DFQATT and SNEGSKA (reference sequence). Trimming cost V 2 bases and J 1 base; bases outside gene matches: 3. The CDR3 sequence is 15 residues long. The CDR3 protein is CSARPSGGNTGELFF. Written as DNA, the CDR3 is TGCAGTGCTAGACCCAGCGGGGGGAACACCGGGGAGCTGTTTTTT.

This chain links TRBV5-1 with TRBJ1-1; weak D call: TRBD1 (6 bases). Germline loops: CDR1 SGHRS, CDR2 YFSETQ. The CDR3 extends over 15 amino acids. V gave up 4 bases and J gave up 1 base, with 14 bases separating them. The CDR3 coding sequence is TGCGCCAGCAGCGGTCGGGACACCGAGAACACTGAAGCTTTCTTT. This translates into CASSGRDTENTEAFF. The complete variable domain, with remaining parts taken from reference TRBV5-1 and TRBJ1-1, reads KAGVTQTPRYLIKTRGQQVTLSCSPISGHRSVSWYQQTPGQGLQFLFEYFSETQRNKGNFPGRFSGRQFSNSRSEMNVSTLELGDSALYLCASSGRDTENTEAFFGQGTRLTVV.

The chain combines TRBV6-4 with TRBJ2-2; D may be TRBD1 or TRBD2 (5 bases each). CDR1 MRHNA and CDR2 SNTAGT come from the germline V gene. The length of the CDR3 is 13 residues. Deletions cut 6 bases from V and 4 bases from J, with 9 bases between. In DNA form, the CDR3 reads TGTGCCAGCAGCAGGGAGTTCACCGGGGAGCTGTTTTTT. Amino acids: CASSREFTGELFF.

This clonotype was recorded many times. In nucleotides, the CDR3 is TGTGCCAGCAGTTCCTCCGTATCGAGGGGTGGCTACACCTTC. It specifies CASSSSVSRGGYTF. This rearrangement joins TRBV12-3 or TRBV12-4 to TRBJ1-2, with D perhaps matching TRBD1 (5 bases). Trimming removed 4 bases from V and 7 bases from J, with 16 bases in between. The CDR3 length is 14 residues.

This clonotype was found many times. This rearrangement joins TRBV4-2 to TRBJ2-7; 7 positions agree with TRBD1. The CDR3 totals 15 residues. V was pared by 0 bases and J by 0 bases, with 2 bases of the junction left unmatched. Germline-derived CDR1 and CDR2 are LGHNA and YNFKEQ. CDR3 residues: CASSQEQGSSYEQYF. The CDR3 DNA reads TGTGCCAGCAGCCAAGAACAGGGGAGCTCCTACGAGCAGTACTTC.

This clonotype was seen repeatedly, ten times or more. The CDR3 protein is CASSYQRVNTEAFF. CDR3 DNA: TGTGCCAGCAGTTATCAGCGTGTGAACACTGAAGCTTTCTTT. The chain has TRBV6-2 or TRBV6-3 and TRBJ1-1; no clear D. V lost 3 bases, J lost 0 bases, and 8 bases lay in between. CDR1 is MNHEY, CDR2 SVGEGT, per germline. The length of the CDR3 is 14 residues.

The chain carries TRBV2 and TRBJ1-1; no firm D call. V lost 3 bases, J lost 1 base, and 6 bases lay in between. This CDR3 comprises 13 residues. CDR1 is SNHLY, CDR2 FYNNEI, per germline. This CDR3 is CASSERENTEAFF. As DNA, the CDR3 is TGTGCCAGCAGTGAGCGGGAGAACACTGAAGCTTTCTTT. Supplemented by reference TRBV2 and TRBJ1-1, the full variable domain reads EPEVTQTPSHQVTQMGQEVILRCVPISNHLYFYWYRQILGQKVEFLVSFYNNEISEKSEIFDDQFSVERPDGSNFTLKIRSTKLEDSAMYFCASSERENTEAFFGQGTRLTVV.

This clonotype was seen ten or more times. This chain uses TRBV11-2 with TRBJ2-5; D unresolved. The CDR3 is made up of 13 amino acids. Trimming removed 8 bases at V and 0 bases at J, with 10 bases between. Germline values: CDR1 SGHAT, CDR2 FQNNGV. The CDR3 DNA reads as TGTGCCAGCTCTGGACGGTACCAAGAGACCCAGTACTTC. It is translated as CASSGRYQETQYF.

This clonotype was counted many times. The gene calls are TRBV20-1 and TRBJ1-1; D not certain. Trimming shortened V by 7 bases and J by 5 bases, and 17 bases separated the two germline ends. The CDR3 extends over 13 amino acids. In germline, CDR1 is DFQATT, CDR2 SNEGSKA (reference sequence). CDR3: CSGPAAGETEAFF. The CDR3 DNA reads as TGCAGTGGCCCCGCGGCGGGCGAGACTGAAGCTTTCTTT.

This clonotype was recorded at least ten times. V is TRBV7-2 and J is TRBJ2-2; a weak D match, TRBD2 (5 bases). V gave up 3 bases and J gave up 7 bases, with 15 bases separating them. Germline loops: CDR1 SGHTA, CDR2 FQGNSA. CDR3 length: 15 residues. Here the CDR3 DNA reads TGTGCCAGCAGCTTCCCTAGAGGGTTGGGCGGGGAGCTGTTTTTT. Amino acids: CASSFPRGLGGELFF.

This clonotype was found many times. The CDR3 loop reads CASSLSTSNEQFF. CDR3 DNA sequence: TGCGCCAGCAGCTTGTCGACTAGCAATGAGCAGTTCTTC. The V call is TRBV5-1, the J call TRBJ2-1, with D possibly matching TRBD2 (6 bases). CDR3 length: 13 amino acids. The V end lost 1 base, the J end lost 6 bases, and 8 bases lay between the germline ends. The germline V gene has CDR1 SGHRS and CDR2 YFSETQ.

The table lists this clonotype with a few counts. V is TRBV7-3 and J is TRBJ2-2, with D perhaps TRBD1 or TRBD2 (5 bases each). The germline V and J ends were trimmed by 5 bases and 6 bases, with 10 bases remaining between them. Germline lookup yields CDR1 SGHTA and CDR2 FQGTGA. This CDR3 region has 13 residues. CDR3 nucleotide sequence: TGTGCCAGCAGCCGAGTGGGGGCCGGGGAGCTGTTTTTT. Encoded protein: CASSRVGAGELFF.

This sequence joins TRBV6-5 and TRBJ2-1; 9 nucleotides align to TRBD1. The germline CDR1 and CDR2 sequences are MNHEY and SVGAGI. The J segment lost 4 bases and the V segment lost 2 bases, leaving 6 bases of the junction unmatched. This CDR3 spans 16 amino acids. Here the CDR3 reads CASSYAWTGAYNEQFF. In nucleotides, the CDR3 is TGTGCCAGCAGTTACGCTTGGACAGGGGCATACAATGAGCAGTTCTTC.

This clonotype has a count of ten or more. V and J are TRBV7-8 and TRBJ1-5, with a weak D call TRBD1 (6 bases). V was shortened by 5 bases and J by 11 bases, with 16 bases between the two germline ends. This CDR3 has 13 amino acids. Germline CDR1 is SGHVS and CDR2 is FQNEAQ. The CDR3 spells CASSPGGRGSQHF. The CDR3 nucleotides read TGTGCCAGCAGCCCAGGAGGCAGGGGCTCCCAGCATTTT.

This clonotype was seen at least ten times. This chain joins TRBV20-1 and TRBJ2-3; TRBD2 aligns across 9 bases. The CDR3 spans 14 residues. V gave up 4 bases and J gave up 2 bases; unmatched junction bases: 4. Germline assignment: CDR1 DFQATT and CDR2 SNEGSKA (reference sequence). The CDR3 DNA follows: TGCAGTGCTATTAGCGGGGGCCACACAGATACGCAGTATTTT. Translated: CSAISGGHTDTQYF.

V gene TRBV4-1 combines with J gene TRBJ2-3, with 7 bases fitting TRBD1. The CDR3 loop spans 15 amino acids. Germline V gene lookup returns CDR1 MGHRA and CDR2 YSYEKL. Losses at the gene ends were 1 base for V and 5 bases for J; bases not matched to a gene: 6. Written as DNA, the CDR3 is TGCGCCAGCAGCCAAGTCGAGGGGGCCGGAGATACGCAGTATTTT. It is translated as CASSQVEGAGDTQYF.

This clonotype was counted ten times or more. V is TRBV7-9 and J is TRBJ2-7; D may correspond to TRBD1 or TRBD2 (6 bases each). V was cut by 4 bases and J by 4 bases, with 23 bases left in between. CDR1 and CDR2 from the germline V gene are SEHNR and FQNEAQ (reference sequence). The CDR3 length is 17 residues. Written as DNA, the CDR3 is TGTGCCAGCAGCTCGAATTTCACAGGGAGGACCCTTTACGAGCAGTACTTC. This sequence encodes CASSSNFTGRTLYEQYF. The variable domain in full, completed from reference TRBV7-9 and TRBJ2-7, reads DTGVSQNPRHKITKRGQNVTFRCDPISEHNRLYWYRQTLGQGPEFLTYFQNEAQLEKSRLLSDRFSAERPKGSFSTLEIQRTEQGDSAMYLCASSSNFTGRTLYEQYFGPGTRLTVT.

The genes are TRBV6-1 and TRBJ1-2, with D possibly being TRBD1 (6 bases). Germline loops: CDR1 MNHNS, CDR2 SASEGT. With 6 bases removed from V and 2 bases from J, the gap between germline ends came to 10 bases. This CDR3 contains 13 residues. Here the CDR3 DNA reads TGTGCCAGCAGGAGGACAGACAACTATGGCTACACCTTC. Its translation: CASRRTDNYGYTF.

This clonotype was recorded at least ten times. The V gene is TRBV5-1, the J gene TRBJ2-1, with a possible D match to TRBD1 (6 bases). CDR1 SGHRS and CDR2 YFSETQ come from the germline V gene. The CDR3 consists of 16 residues. Trimming removed 4 bases from V and 4 bases from J, with 18 bases in between. The CDR3 sequence: CASSTGQTGTYNEQFF. CDR3 nucleotides: TGCGCCAGCAGCACCGGACAGACCGGCACTTACAATGAGCAGTTCTTC.

This clonotype was observed at least ten times. The J gene is TRBJ1-4, the V gene TRBV20-1; 11 bases fit TRBD1. This CDR3 has 13 amino acids. CDR1 is DFQATT and CDR2 is SNEGSKA in the germline V gene (reference sequence). V shed 5 bases, J shed 6 bases, and the junction held 2 bases outside the gene matches. In DNA form, the CDR3 reads TGCAGTGCTGCGGGACAGGGGGATGAAAAACTGTTTTTT. This translates into CSAAGQGDEKLFF.